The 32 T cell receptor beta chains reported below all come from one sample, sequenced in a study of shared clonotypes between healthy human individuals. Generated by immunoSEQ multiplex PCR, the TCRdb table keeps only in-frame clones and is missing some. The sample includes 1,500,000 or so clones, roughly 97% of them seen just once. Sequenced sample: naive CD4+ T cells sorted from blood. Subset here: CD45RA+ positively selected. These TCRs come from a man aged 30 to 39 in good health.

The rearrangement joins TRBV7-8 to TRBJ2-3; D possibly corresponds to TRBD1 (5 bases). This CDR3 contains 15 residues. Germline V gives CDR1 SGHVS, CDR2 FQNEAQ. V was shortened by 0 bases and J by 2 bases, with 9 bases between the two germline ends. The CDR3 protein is CASSLAGRHTDTQYF. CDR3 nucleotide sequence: TGTGCCAGCAGCTTAGCGGGGCGGCACACAGATACGCAGTATTTT.

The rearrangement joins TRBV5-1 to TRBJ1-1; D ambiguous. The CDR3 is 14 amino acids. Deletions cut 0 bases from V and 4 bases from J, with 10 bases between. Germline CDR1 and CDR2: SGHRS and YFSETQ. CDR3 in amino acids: CASSLGLGSTEAFF. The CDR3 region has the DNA TGCGCCAGCAGCTTGGGTCTGGGGAGCACTGAAGCTTTCTTT.

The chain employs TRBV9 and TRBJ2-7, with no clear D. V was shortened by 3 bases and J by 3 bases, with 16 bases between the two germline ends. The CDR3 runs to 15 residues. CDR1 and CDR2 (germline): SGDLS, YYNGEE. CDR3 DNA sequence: TGTGCCAGCAGCGCAGGATTTACTATGGGCTACGAGCAGTACTTC. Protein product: CASSAGFTMGYEQYF.

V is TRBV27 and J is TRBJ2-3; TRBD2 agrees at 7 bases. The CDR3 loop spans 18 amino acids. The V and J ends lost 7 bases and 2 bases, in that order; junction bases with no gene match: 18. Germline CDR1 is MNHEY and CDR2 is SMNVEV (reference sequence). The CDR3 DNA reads TGTGCCAGCACCCACCCTCCTCACGGGGGACTACCCACAGATACGCAGTATTTT. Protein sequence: CASTHPPHGGLPTDTQYF.

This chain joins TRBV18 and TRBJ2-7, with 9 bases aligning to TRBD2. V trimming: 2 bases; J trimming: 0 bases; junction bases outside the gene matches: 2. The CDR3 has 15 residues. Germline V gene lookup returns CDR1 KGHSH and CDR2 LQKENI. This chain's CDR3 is CASSPRTSVSYEQYF. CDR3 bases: TGTGCCAGCTCACCAAGGACTAGCGTCTCCTACGAGCAGTACTTC.

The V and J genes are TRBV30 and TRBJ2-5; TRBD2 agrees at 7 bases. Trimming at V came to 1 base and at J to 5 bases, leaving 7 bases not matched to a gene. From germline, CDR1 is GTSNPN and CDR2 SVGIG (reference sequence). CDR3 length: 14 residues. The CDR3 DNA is TGTGCCTGGAGTGGTGGGGAGGGCCGGGAGACCCAGTACTTC. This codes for CAWSGGEGRETQYF.

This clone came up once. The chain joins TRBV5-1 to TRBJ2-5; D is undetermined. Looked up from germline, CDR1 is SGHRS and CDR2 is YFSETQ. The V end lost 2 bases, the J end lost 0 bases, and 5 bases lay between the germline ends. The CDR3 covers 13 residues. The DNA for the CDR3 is TGCGCCAGCAGCTTTCTGTACCAAGAGACCCAGTACTTC. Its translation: CASSFLYQETQYF.

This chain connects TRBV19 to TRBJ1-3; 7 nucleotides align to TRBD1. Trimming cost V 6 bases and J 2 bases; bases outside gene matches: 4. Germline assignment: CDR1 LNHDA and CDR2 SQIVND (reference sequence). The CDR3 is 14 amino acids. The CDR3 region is CASRFTGAGNTIYF. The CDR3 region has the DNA TGTGCCAGTAGATTTACAGGGGCTGGAAACACCATATATTTT. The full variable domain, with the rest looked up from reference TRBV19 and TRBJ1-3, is DGGITQSPKYLFRKEGQNVTLSCEQNLNHDAMYWYRQDPGQGLRLIYYSQIVNDFQKGDIAEGYSVSREKKESFPLTVTSAQKNPTAFYLCASRFTGAGNTIYFGEGSWLTVV.

The CDR3 is CSVDAGVSTDTQYF. For the CDR3, the DNA is TGCAGCGTTGATGCAGGGGTAAGCACAGATACGCAGTATTTT. The J gene is TRBJ2-3, the V gene TRBV29-1; maybe TRBD1 (6 bases). V was clipped by 3 bases and J by 0 bases, with 10 bases between them. The CDR3 has 14 residues. Germline CDR1 reads SQVTM; CDR2 reads ANQGSEA.

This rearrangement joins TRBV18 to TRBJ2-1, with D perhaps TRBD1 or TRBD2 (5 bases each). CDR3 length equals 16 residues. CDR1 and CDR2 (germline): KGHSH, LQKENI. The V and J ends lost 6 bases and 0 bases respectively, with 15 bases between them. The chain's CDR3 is CASSNTRDRSYNEQFF. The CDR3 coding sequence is TGTGCCAGCTCTAACACCCGGGACCGCTCCTACAATGAGCAGTTCTTC. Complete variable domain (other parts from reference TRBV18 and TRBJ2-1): NAGVMQNPRHLVRRRGQEARLRCSPMKGHSHVYWYRQLPEEGLKFMVYLQKENIIDESGMPKERFSAEFPKEGPSILRIQQVVRGDSAAYFCASSNTRDRSYNEQFFGPGTRLTVL.

The CDR3 DNA follows: TGTGCCAGCAGGATCATTGGGGGAAGTGGAGCTTTCTTT. Protein product: CASRIIGGSGAFF. The chain uses TRBV2 and TRBJ1-1, with D possibly TRBD1 on 5 matching bases. V was clipped by 6 bases and J by 10 bases, with 18 bases between them. The CDR3 has 13 amino acids. Germline V gene lookup returns CDR1 SNHLY and CDR2 FYNNEI.

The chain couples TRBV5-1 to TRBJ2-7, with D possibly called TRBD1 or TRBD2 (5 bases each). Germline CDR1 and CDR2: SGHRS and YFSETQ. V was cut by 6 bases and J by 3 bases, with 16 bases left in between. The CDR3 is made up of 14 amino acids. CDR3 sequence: CASIPRPGGYEQYF. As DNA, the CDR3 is TGCGCCAGCATCCCCAGGCCTGGGGGCTACGAGCAGTACTTC.

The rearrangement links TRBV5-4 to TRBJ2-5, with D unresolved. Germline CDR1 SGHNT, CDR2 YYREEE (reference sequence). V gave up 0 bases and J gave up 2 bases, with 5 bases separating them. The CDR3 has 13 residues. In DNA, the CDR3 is TGTGCCAGCAGCTTGGTGTTTCAAGAGACCCAGTACTTC. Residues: CASSLVFQETQYF. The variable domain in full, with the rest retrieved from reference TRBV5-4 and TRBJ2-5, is ETGVTQSPTHLIKTRGQQVTLRCSSQSGHNTVSWYQQALGQGPQFIFQYYREEENGRGNFPPRFSGLQFPNYSSELNVNALELDDSALYLCASSLVFQETQYFGPGTRLLVL.

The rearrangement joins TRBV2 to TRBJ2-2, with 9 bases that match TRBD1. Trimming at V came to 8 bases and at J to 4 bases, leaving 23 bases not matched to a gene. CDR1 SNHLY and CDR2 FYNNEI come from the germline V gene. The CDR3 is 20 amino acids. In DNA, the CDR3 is TGTGCCAGCCGCCCATACAGGACAGGGGTTAGTCGAGAGAGCACCGGGGAGCTGTTTTTT. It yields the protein CASRPYRTGVSRESTGELFF. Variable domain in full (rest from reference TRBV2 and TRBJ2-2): EPEVTQTPSHQVTQMGQEVILRCVPISNHLYFYWYRQILGQKVEFLVSFYNNEISEKSEIFDDQFSVERPDGSNFTLKIRSTKLEDSAMYFCASRPYRTGVSRESTGELFFGEGSRLTVL.

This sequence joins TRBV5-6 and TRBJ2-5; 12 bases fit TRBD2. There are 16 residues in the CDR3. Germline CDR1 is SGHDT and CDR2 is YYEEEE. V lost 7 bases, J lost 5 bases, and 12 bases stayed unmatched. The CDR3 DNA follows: TGTGCCAGCGAGAGACTAGCGGGAGTCTTGGTGGAGACCCAGTACTTC. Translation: CASERLAGVLVETQYF. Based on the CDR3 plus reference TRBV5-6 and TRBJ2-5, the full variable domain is DAGVTQSPTHLIKTRGQQVTLRCSPKSGHDTVSWYQQALGQGPQFIFQYYEEEERQRGNFPDRFSGHQFPNYSSELNVNALLLGDSALYLCASERLAGVLVETQYFGPGTRLLVL.

CDR3 region: CASSLEGRGGTGELFF. Here the CDR3 DNA reads TGTGCCAGCAGCTTAGAGGGCAGGGGAGGAACCGGGGAGCTGTTTTTT. This chain joins TRBV7-8 and TRBJ2-2; D assignment may be TRBD1 or TRBD2 (6 bases each). Between the trimmed V and J ends, which lost 1 base and 5 bases, there was a span of 14 bases. The CDR3 has 16 amino acids. Per the germline V gene, CDR1 is SGHVS and CDR2 is FQNEAQ.

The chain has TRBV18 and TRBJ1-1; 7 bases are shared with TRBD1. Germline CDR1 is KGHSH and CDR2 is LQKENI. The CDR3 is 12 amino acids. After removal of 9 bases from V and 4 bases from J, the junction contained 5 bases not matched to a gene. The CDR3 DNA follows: TGTGCCAGTGCAGGGGGGGCCACTGAAGCTTTCTTT. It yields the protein CASAGGATEAFF.

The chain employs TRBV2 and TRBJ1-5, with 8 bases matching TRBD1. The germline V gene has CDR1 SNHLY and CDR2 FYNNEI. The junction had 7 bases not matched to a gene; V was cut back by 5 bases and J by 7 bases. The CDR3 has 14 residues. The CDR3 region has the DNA TGTGCCAGCAGTAAAACAGGGGGAGGGCAGCCCCAGCATTTT. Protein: CASSKTGGGQPQHF. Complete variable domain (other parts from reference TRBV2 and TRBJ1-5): EPEVTQTPSHQVTQMGQEVILRCVPISNHLYFYWYRQILGQKVEFLVSFYNNEISEKSEIFDDQFSVERPDGSNFTLKIRSTKLEDSAMYFCASSKTGGGQPQHFGDGTRLSIL.

CDR3 in amino acids: CASSTLRLASSYEQYF. Here the CDR3 DNA reads TGTGCCAGCAGCACCCTGAGACTAGCGAGCTCCTACGAGCAGTACTTC. The V call is TRBV11-2, the J call TRBJ2-7; 8 bases line up with TRBD2. The CDR3 is 16 residues long. Unmatched junction bases numbered 9, after V lost 5 bases and J lost 0 bases. CDR1 and CDR2 (germline): SGHAT, FQNNGV.

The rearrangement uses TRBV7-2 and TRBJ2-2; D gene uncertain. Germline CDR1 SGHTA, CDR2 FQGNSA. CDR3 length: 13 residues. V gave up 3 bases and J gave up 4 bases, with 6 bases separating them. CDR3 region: CASSFGITGELFF. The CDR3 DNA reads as TGTGCCAGCAGCTTCGGAATCACCGGGGAGCTGTTTTTT.

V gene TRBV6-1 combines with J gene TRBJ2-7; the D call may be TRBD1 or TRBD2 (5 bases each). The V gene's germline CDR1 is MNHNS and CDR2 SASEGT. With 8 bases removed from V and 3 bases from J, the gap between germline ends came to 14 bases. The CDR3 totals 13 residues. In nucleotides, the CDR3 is TGTGCCAGCCTTCTGTTGAGGGGCTACGAGCAGTACTTC. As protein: CASLLLRGYEQYF.

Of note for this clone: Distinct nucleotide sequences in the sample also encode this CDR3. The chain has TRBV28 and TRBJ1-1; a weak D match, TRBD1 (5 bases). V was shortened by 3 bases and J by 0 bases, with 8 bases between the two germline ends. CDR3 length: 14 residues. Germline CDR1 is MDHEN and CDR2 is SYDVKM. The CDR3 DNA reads TGTGCCAGCAGTTTGCAGGGCATGAACACTGAAGCTTTCTTT. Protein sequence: CASSLQGMNTEAFF.

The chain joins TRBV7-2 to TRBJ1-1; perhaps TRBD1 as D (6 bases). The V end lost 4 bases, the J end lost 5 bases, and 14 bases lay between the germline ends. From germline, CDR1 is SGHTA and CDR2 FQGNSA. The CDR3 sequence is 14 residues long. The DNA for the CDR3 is TGTGCCAGCAGCTATCCAGGGGAGAGGACTGAAGCTTTCTTT. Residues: CASSYPGERTEAFF.

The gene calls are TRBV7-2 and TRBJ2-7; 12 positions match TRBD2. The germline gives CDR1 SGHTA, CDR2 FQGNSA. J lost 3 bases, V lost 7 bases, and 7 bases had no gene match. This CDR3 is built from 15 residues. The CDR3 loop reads CASTASGRAGYEQYF. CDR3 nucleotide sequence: TGTGCCAGCACGGCTAGCGGGAGGGCGGGCTACGAGCAGTACTTC.

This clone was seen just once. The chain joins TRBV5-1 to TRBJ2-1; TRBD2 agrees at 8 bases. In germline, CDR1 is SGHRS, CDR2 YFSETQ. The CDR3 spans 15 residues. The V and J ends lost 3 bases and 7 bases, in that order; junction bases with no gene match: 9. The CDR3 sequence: CASSSTGTSRNEQFF. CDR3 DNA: TGCGCCAGCAGCTCAACCGGGACTAGTCGTAATGAGCAGTTCTTC.

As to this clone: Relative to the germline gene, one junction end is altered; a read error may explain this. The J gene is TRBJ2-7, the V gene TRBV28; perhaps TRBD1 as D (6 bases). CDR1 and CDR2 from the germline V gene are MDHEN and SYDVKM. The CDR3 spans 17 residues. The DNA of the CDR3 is TGTGCCAGCAGCTTATCCCCCCTACAGGGAATCTCCTACGAGCAGTACTTC. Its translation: CASSLSPLQGISYEQYF.

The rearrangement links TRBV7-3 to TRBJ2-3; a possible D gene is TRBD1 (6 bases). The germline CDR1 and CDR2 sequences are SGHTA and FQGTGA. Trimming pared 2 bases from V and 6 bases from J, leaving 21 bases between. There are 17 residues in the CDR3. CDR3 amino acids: CASSLWVASPRGDTQYF. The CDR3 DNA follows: TGTGCCAGCAGCTTATGGGTGGCTAGCCCAAGGGGGGATACGCAGTATTTT.

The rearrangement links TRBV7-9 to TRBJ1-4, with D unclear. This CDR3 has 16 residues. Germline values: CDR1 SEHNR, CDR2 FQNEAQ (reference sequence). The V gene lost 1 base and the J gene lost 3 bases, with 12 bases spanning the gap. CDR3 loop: CASSLGLGPPNEKLFF. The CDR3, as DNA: TGTGCCAGCAGCTTAGGTTTGGGTCCCCCTAATGAAAAACTGTTTTTT.

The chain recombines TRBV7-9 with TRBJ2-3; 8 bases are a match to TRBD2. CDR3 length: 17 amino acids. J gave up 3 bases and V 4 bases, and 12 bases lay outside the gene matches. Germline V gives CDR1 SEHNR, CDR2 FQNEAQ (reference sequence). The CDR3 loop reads CASSSPGAGVVTDTQYF. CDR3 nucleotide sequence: TGTGCCAGCAGCTCCCCCGGAGCGGGAGTAGTTACAGATACGCAGTATTTT.

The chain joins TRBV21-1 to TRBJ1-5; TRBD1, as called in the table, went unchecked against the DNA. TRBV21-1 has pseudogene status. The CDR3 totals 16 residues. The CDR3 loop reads CASSNEVTGDNQPQHF. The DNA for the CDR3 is TGTGCCAGCAGCAACGAGGTGACAGGGGATAATCAGCCCCAGCATTTT.

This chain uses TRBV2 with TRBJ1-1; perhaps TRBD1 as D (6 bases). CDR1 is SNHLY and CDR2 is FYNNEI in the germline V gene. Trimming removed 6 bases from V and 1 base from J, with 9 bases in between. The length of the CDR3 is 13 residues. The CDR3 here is CASRGGPNTEAFF. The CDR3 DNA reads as TGTGCCAGCAGGGGGGGGCCGAACACTGAAGCTTTCTTT. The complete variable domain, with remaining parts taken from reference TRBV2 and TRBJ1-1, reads EPEVTQTPSHQVTQMGQEVILRCVPISNHLYFYWYRQILGQKVEFLVSFYNNEISEKSEIFDDQFSVERPDGSNFTLKIRSTKLEDSAMYFCASRGGPNTEAFFGQGTRLTVV.

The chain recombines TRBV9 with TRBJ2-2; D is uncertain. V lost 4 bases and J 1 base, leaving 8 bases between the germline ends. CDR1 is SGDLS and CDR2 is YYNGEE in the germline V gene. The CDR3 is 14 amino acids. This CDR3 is CASSLTVNTGELFF. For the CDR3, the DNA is TGTGCCAGCAGCTTAACCGTGAACACCGGGGAGCTGTTTTTT.